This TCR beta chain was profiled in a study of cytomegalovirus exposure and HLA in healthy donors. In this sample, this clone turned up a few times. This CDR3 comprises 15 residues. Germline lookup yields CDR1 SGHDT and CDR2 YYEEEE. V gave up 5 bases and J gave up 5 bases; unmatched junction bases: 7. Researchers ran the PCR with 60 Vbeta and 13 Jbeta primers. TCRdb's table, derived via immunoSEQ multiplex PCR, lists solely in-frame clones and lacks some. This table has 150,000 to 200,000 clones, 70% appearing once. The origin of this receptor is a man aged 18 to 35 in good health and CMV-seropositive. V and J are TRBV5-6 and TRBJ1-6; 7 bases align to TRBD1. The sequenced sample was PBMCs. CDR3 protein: CASRSGQLNNSPLHF. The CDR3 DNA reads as TGTGCCAGCAGGTCGGGACAGCTGAATAATTCACCCCTCCACTTT.